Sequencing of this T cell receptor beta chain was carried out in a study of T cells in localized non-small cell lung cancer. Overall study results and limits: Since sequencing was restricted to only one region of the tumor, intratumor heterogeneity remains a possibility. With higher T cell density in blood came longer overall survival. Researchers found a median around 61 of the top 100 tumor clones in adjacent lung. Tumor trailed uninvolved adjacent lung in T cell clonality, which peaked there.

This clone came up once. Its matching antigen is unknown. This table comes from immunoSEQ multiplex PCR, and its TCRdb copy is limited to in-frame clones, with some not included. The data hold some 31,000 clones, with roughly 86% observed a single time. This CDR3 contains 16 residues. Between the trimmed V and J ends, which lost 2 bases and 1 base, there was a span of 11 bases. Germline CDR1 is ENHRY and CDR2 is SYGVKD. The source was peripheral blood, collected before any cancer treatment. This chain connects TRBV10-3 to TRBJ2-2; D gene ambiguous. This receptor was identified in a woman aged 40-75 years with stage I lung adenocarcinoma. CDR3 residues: CAISEGSTMNTGELFF. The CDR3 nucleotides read TGTGCCATCAGTGAGGGCAGCACCATGAACACCGGGGAGCTGTTTTTT.